The sequence of this T cell receptor beta chain was determined in a study of blood T cell repertoires in COVID-19. Overall study context: From T cells, B-cell-depleted T cells, or PBMCs came the material, which was cDNA or gDNA.

Per the original data handling: Nucleated cell counts were estimated from reference gene primer amplification. Clones were sequenced by immunoSEQ multiplex PCR, and TCRdb holds only the in-frame ones, with some missing. The V and J calls and clone size were taken over from that table, and D and trimming were inferred from the DNA. The sample yields more than 200,000 clones, under 90% seen once. Membership in each cohort depended on participant-reported clinical history. Two negative PCRs, clearance, or symptom resolution had been documented for recovered Cohort 3 donors. Trimming cost V 6 bases and J 8 bases, with 19 bases left between them. The CDR3 has 14 amino acids. Germline V CDR1 and CDR2: MNHEY, SVGEGT.

The chain joins TRBV6-2 or TRBV6-3 to TRBJ1-2, with D perhaps matching TRBD1 (6 bases). Sequenced input: PBMCs or T cells enriched from blood (not recorded which). This TCR was recovered from a man between 60 and 70 years old who had recovered from COVID-19. In DNA, the CDR3 is TGTGCCAGCAGCTCTGCCCGGGACACCCAAGGCTACACCTTC. As protein: CASSSARDTQGYTF.